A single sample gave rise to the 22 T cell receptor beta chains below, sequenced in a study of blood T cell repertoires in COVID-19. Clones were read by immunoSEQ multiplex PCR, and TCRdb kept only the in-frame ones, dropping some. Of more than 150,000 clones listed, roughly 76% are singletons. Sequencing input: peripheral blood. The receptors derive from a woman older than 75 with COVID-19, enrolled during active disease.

In nucleotides, the CDR3 is TGCGCCAGCAGGAAAGGACAGTCCACAGATACGCAGTATTTT. Translating it yields CASRKGQSTDTQYF. This chain uses TRBV4-3 with TRBJ2-3; tentative D call: TRBD1 (6 bases). Germline loops: CDR1 LGHNA, CDR2 YSLEER. CDR3 length: 14 residues. V was trimmed by 6 bases and J by 2 bases, leaving 12 bases between them.

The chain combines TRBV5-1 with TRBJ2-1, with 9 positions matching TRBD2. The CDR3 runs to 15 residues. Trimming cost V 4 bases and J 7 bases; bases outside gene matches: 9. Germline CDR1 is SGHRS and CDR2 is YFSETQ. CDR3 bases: TGCGCCAGCAGCGCAAGCGGGGGGCCGTGGAATGAGCAGTTCTTC. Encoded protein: CASSASGGPWNEQFF.

The CDR3 spells CSVAQGADGELFF. CDR3 in DNA: TGCAGCGTTGCCCAGGGGGCGGACGGGGAGCTGTTTTTT. This chain joins TRBV29-1 and TRBJ2-2, with TRBD1 matching over 8 bases. V dropped 4 bases and J dropped 7; count of bases not matched to a gene: 5. CDR3 size: 13 residues. Germline values: CDR1 SQVTM, CDR2 ANQGSEA.

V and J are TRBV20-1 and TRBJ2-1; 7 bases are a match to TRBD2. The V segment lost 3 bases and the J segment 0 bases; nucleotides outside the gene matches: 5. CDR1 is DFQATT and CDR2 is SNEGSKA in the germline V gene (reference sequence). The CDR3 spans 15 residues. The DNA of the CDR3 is TGCAGTGCTAGTCGGGGGGAGCGCTCCTACAATGAGCAGTTCTTC. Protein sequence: CSASRGERSYNEQFF.

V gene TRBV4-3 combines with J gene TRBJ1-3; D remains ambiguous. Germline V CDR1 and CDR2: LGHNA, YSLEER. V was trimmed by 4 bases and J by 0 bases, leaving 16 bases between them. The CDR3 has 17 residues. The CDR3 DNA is TGCGCCAGCAGCCTTTCCTTGACTCTGAGCTCTGGAAACACCATATATTTT. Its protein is CASSLSLTLSSGNTIYF.

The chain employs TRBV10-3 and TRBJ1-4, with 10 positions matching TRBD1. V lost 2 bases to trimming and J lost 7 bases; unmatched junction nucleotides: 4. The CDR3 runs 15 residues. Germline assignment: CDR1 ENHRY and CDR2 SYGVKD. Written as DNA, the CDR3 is TGTGCCATCAGTGAGCAAGGGACAGGGGCTGAAAAACTGTTTTTT. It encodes CAISEQGTGAEKLFF.

The CDR3 DNA is TGTGCCAGCAGCTTAGAACGCGTAGCCGGGGAGCTGTTTTTT. Translated: CASSLERVAGELFF. This chain uses TRBV7-9 with TRBJ2-2; no clear D gene. The length of the CDR3 is 14 residues. With 1 base removed from V and 6 bases from J, the gap between germline ends came to 9 bases. Germline V gene sequence: CDR1 SEHNR, CDR2 FQNEAQ (reference sequence).

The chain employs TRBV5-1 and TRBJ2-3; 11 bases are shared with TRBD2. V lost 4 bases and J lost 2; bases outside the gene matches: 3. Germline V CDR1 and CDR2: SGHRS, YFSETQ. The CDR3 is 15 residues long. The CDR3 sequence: CASSRGLAVTDTQYF. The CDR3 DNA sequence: TGCGCCAGCAGCAGGGGACTAGCGGTCACAGATACGCAGTATTTT.

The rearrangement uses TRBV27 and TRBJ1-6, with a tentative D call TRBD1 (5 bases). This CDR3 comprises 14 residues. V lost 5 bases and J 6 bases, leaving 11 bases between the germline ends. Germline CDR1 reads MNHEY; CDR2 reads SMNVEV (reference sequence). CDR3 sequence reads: CASSTGTFNSPLHF. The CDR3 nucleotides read TGTGCCAGCAGTACCGGGACTTTTAATTCACCCCTCCACTTT.

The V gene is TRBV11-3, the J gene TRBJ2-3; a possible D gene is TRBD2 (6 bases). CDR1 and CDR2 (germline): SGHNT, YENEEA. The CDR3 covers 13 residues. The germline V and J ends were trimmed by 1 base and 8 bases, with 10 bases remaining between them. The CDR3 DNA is TGTGCCAGCAGCTTAGTGGTGCGGGGTACGCAGTATTTT. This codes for CASSLVVRGTQYF.

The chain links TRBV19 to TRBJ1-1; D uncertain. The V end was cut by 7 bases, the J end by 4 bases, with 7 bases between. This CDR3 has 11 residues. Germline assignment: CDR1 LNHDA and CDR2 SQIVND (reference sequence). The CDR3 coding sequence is TGTGCCAGTATCGAGGGCACTGAAGCTTTCTTT. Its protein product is CASIEGTEAFF.

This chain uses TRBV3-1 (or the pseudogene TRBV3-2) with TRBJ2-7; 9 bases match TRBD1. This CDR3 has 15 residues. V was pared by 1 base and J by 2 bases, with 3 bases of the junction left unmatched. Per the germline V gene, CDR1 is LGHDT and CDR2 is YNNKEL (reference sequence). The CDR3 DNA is TGTGCCAGCAGCCAAGGTCACAGGGGGCCCTACGAGCAGTACTTC. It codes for CASSQGHRGPYEQYF.

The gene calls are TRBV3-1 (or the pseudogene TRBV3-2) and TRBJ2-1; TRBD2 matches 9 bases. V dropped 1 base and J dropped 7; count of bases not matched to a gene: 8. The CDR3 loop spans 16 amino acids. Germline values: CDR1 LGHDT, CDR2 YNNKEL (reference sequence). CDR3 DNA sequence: TGTGCCAGCAGCCAAGGTCCAGCGGGGGGATGGAATGAGCAGTTCTTC. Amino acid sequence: CASSQGPAGGWNEQFF.

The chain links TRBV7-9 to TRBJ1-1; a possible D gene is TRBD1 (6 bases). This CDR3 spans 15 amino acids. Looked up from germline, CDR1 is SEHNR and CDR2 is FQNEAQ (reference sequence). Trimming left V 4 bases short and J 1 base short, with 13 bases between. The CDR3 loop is CASSWSGQSNTEAFF. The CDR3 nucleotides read TGTGCCAGCAGCTGGTCGGGACAATCGAACACTGAAGCTTTCTTT.

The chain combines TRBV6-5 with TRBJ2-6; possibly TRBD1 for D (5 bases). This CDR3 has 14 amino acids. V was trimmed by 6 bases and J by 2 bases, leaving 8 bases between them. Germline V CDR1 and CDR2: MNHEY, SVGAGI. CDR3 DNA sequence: TGTGCCAGCAGCCGGACACCTGGGGCCAACGTCCTGACTTTC. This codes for CASSRTPGANVLTF.

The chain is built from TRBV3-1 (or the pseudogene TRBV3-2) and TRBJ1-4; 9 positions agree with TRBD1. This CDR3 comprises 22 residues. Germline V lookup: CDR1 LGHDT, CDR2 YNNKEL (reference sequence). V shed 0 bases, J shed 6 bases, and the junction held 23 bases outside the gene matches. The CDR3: CASSQDGPHGHRGQGGDEKLFF. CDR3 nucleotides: TGTGCCAGCAGCCAAGATGGGCCCCACGGACATAGGGGACAGGGTGGAGATGAAAAACTGTTTTTT.

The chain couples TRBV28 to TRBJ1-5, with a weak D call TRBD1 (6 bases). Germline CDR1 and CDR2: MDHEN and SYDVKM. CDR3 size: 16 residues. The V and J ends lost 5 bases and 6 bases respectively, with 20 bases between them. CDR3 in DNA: TGTGCCAGCAGTCCACGGACAGATCGGCGGAGTCAGCCCCAGCATTTT. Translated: CASSPRTDRRSQPQHF.

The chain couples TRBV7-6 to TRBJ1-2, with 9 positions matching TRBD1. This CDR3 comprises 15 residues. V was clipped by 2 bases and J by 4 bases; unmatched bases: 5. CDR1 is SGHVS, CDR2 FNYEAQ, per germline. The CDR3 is CASSLTGTGPYGYTF. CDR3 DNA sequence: TGTGCCAGCAGCTTAACCGGGACAGGGCCCTATGGCTACACCTTC. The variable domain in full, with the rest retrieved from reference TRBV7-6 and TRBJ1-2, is GAGVSQSPRYKVTKRGQDVALRCDPISGHVSLYWYRQALGQGPEFLTYFNYEAQQDKSGLPNDRFSAERPEGSISTLTIQRTEQRDSAMYRCASSLTGTGPYGYTFGSGTRLTVV.

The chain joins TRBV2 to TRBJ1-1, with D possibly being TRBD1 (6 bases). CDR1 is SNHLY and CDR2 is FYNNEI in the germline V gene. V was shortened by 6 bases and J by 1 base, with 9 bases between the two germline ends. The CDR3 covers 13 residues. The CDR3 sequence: CASRGASNTEAFF. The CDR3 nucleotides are TGTGCCAGCAGGGGGGCCTCGAACACTGAAGCTTTCTTT.

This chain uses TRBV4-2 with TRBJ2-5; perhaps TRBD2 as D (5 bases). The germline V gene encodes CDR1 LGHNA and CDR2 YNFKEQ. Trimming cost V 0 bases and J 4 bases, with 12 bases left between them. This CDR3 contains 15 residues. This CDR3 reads CASSQEGRDLETQYF. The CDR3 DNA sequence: TGTGCCAGCAGCCAAGAAGGACGGGATTTAGAGACCCAGTACTTC.

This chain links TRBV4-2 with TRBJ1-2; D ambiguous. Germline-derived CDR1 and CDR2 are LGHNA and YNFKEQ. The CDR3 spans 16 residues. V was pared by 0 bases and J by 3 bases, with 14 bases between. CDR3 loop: CASSQEPFRSDYGYTF. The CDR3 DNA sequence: TGTGCCAGCAGCCAAGAGCCGTTCAGGTCCGACTATGGCTACACCTTC.

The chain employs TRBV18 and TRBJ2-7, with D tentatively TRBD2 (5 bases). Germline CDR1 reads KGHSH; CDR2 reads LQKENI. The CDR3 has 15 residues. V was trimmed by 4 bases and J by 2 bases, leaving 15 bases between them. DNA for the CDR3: TGTGCCAGCTCACGACCACTAGGAGGAACCTACGAGCAGTACTTC. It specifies CASSRPLGGTYEQYF. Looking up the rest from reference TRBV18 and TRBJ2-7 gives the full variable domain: NAGVMQNPRHLVRRRGQEARLRCSPMKGHSHVYWYRQLPEEGLKFMVYLQKENIIDESGMPKERFSAEFPKEGPSILRIQQVVRGDSAAYFCASSRPLGGTYEQYFGPGTRLTVT.